This record concerns one T cell receptor (beta chain) sequence. These data come from a study of CD8 T cells in Susac syndrome. The CDR3 has 16 residues. Germline CDR1 reads SEHNR; CDR2 reads FQNEAQ (reference sequence). Trimming removed 4 bases from V and 3 bases from J; junction bases left unmatched: 5. Roughly 0.45 to 1 ug RNA was reverse transcribed with random hexamers. Amplification of the TCR beta CDR3 was carried out by immunoSEQ multiplex PCR, which spanned a total of 54 Vbeta and 13 Jbeta segments. One entry per CDR3 protein results from TCRdb running MiXCR on the immunoSEQ multiplex PCR reads. The data hold approximately 87,000 distinct CDR3 sequences, with approximately 96% observed a single time.

The TCR sequence derives from a human donor with Susac syndrome. Source material: CD8+ T cells from PBMCs. V and J are TRBV7-9 and TRBJ2-2; 10 bases are a match to TRBD1. The CDR3 region is CASSSPGQGHTGELFF. DNA of the CDR3: TGTGCCAGCAGCTCCCCGGGACAGGGGCACACCGGGGAGCTGTTTTTT.